The rows below give T cell receptor beta chains drawn from one sample of a study of blood T cell repertoires in COVID-19. The protocol was immunoSEQ multiplex PCR, while the TCRdb copy is restricted to in-frame clones and leaves out a portion. The repertoire includes about 210,000 clones, less than 85% of them detected once, and approximately 6.6% sits in the top ten. The specimen sequenced was peripheral blood. The source is a woman aged 65 to 85 with acute or convalescent COVID-19. Both conserved end residues are trimmed from each CDR3.

v_call cdr3_aa
TRBV18 ASSCSMDLQSRANVLT
TRBV6-1 ASSEFRELIANTGELF
TRBV6-6 ASSYSGTVVDTIY
TRBV24-1 ATSDWTDSSYNEQF
TRBV19 ASSLQGVTEAF
TRBV28 ASGTSGTGDGYT
TRBV29-1 SVVRYQETQY
TRBV14 ASSQDRGQPQH
TRBV9 ASSPEDRGYEQY
TRBV19 ASSPWSGLEGTDTQY